Listed below are T cell receptor beta chains from one sample, sequenced in a study of T cells in localized non-small cell lung cancer. Sequencing was performed with immunoSEQ multiplex PCR; in TCRdb, only in-frame clones are kept and a portion is missing. The sample yields 15,000 to 20,000 clones, around 79% seen once. Source: peripheral blood, taken before any cancer treatment. The receptors originated from a male donor at least 60 years old with stage I lung adenocarcinoma. Each CDR3 is given with its conserved first and last residue. Each record gives: clone size, D gene, J gene, V gene, CDR3 DNA, CDR3 protein. A D gene is named only where the DNA matches it firmly. Size tells how often a clone was seen (once, few, many) or the class of an expanded clone, and some rows leave it out.

NA,TRBD1,TRBJ2-5,TRBV11-3,TGTGCCAGCAGCACGAGACAGGGAGACCGAGGGGAGACCCAGTACTTC,CASSTRQGDRGETQYF
NA,NA,TRBJ1-1,TRBV5-1,TGCGCCAGCAGCTGGACGGGACCGTTGAACACTGAAGCTTTCTTT,CASSWTGPLNTEAFF
NA,TRBD2,TRBJ2-1,TRBV5-1,TGCGCCAGCAGCCTGGGGACTAGCGGGAATGAGCAGTTCTTC,CASSLGTSGNEQFF
once,NA,TRBJ1-4,TRBV5-5,TGTGCCAGCAGCTTGTTACAGCAGGCAACTAATGAAAAACTGTTTTTT,CASSLLQQATNEKLFF
NA,NA,TRBJ1-5,TRBV19,TGTGCCAGTAGGAGACGGTACTCTAGCAATCAGCCCCAGCATTTT,CASRRRYSSNQPQHF
NA,NA,TRBJ1-2,TRBV5-1,TGCGCCAGCAGCTTGGCAGTGGCTTCGGGTGGCTACACCTTC,CASSLAVASGGYTF
NA,NA,TRBJ2-1,TRBV5-1,TGCGCCAGCAGCTTGGTTATGGGCCACGGAGGTGAGCAGTTCTTC,CASSLVMGHGGEQFF
NA,NA,TRBJ2-7,TRBV7-8,TGTGCCAGCAGCTTAGCGGGAAGGGGCTCCTACGAGCAGTACTTC,CASSLAGRGSYEQYF
NA,TRBD2,TRBJ2-1,TRBV5-1,TGCGCCAGCAGCAAAGCTAGCGGGGCATTCTCCTACAATGAGCAGTTCTTC,CASSKASGAFSYNEQFF
few,NA,TRBJ2-1,TRBV15,TGTGCCACCAGTCTACAGGGCTCTGCGAGCTCCTACAATGAGCAGTTCTTC,CATSLQGSASSYNEQFF
NA,NA,TRBJ1-2,TRBV7-8,TGTGCCAGCACCCCGGGGGACCGCGGCTATGGCTACACCTTC,CASTPGDRGYGYTF
NA,TRBD2,TRBJ2-3,TRBV19,TGTGCCAGTAGTTTAGGGCTAGCGGGACACACAGATACGCAGTATTTT,CASSLGLAGHTDTQYF
NA,NA,TRBJ1-6,TRBV6-5,TGTGCCAGCAGTTACTCCCCGACTCAGGAATCCCTCCACTTT,CASSYSPTQESLHF
once,NA,TRBJ2-1,TRBV10-1,TGCGCCAGCAGTGACCCCGCGGAGGGGGACCACAATGAGCAGTTCTTC,CASSDPAEGDHNEQFF
few,NA,TRBJ2-5,TRBV21-1,TGTGCCAGCAGCAAAGGGGGCAGAGAGCCGGAGAGACCCCAGTACTTC,CASSKGGREPERPQYF
NA,NA,TRBJ1-1,TRBV30,TGTGCCTGGACCCGACGCGTGGAGAACACTGAAGCTTTCTTT,CAWTRRVENTEAFF
NA,NA,TRBJ1-4,TRBV7-2,TGTGCCAGCACTGGGTTGGCTAATGAAAAACTGTTTTTT,CASTGLANEKLFF
NA,NA,TRBJ2-2,TRBV27,TGTGCCAGCAGTTTAGGGGTCACCGGGGAGCTGTTTTTT,CASSLGVTGELFF
NA,NA,TRBJ2-3,TRBV5-5,TGTGCCAGCAGCCAGACTTCCCGCACAGATACGCAGTATTTT,CASSQTSRTDTQYF
NA,NA,TRBJ2-3,TRBV14,TGTGCCAGCAGCCAATCTCCTGATACGCAGTATTTT,CASSQSPDTQYF
few,TRBD1,TRBJ2-1,TRBV11-2,TGTGCCAGCAGCTTAATGGGACAGGGGCCTCACCTGAATGAGCAGTTCTTC,CASSLMGQGPHLNEQFF
NA,NA,TRBJ1-5,TRBV20-1,TGCAGTGCCCTCCGGGGGGTGAACCAGCATTTT,CSALRGVNQHF
once,NA,TRBJ2-7,TRBV7-9,TGTGCCAGCAGCTTAGTCATTTACGAGCAGTACTTC,CASSLVIYEQYF
NA,NA,TRBJ2-5,TRBV19,TGTGCCAGTAGTATAACCGGGAGAGGCGAGACCCAGTACTTC,CASSITGRGETQYF
few,TRBD1,TRBJ2-7,TRBV6-1,TGTGCCAGCACCCGAGACCGGGACAGGACCTACGAGCAGTACTTC,CASTRDRDRTYEQYF
NA,NA,TRBJ1-6,TRBV6-5,TGTGCCACCAAGCAGAACAGGTGGGGTAATTCACCCCTCCACTTT,CATKQNRWGNSPLHF
NA,TRBD1,TRBJ1-4,TRBV7-9,TGTGCCAGCAGACCGAGGACAGGGGGCGAGAATGAAAAACTGTTTTTT,CASRPRTGGENEKLFF
NA,NA,TRBJ2-5,TRBV7-7,TGTGCTAGCAGCTTGCTACAGGGGGGGGGAGAGACCCAGTACTTC,CASSLLQGGGETQYF
NA,TRBD2,TRBJ2-7,TRBV7-2,TGTGCCAGCAGCTTAGAGGGACTAGCGGGCGTCTACGAGCAGTACTTC,CASSLEGLAGVYEQYF
NA,NA,TRBJ2-5,TRBV27,TGTGCCAGCAGTTCCTGGACGGACCAAGAGACCCAGTACTTC,CASSSWTDQETQYF
medium-sized,NA,TRBJ2-3,TRBV2,TGTGCCAGCATCTTTGATGGGGGTAGTACAGATACGCAGTATTTT,CASIFDGGSTDTQYF
NA,NA,TRBJ1-2,TRBV28,TGTGCCAGCAGCCACCGGGATTTGAAGGGCTACACCTTC,CASSHRDLKGYTF
NA,NA,TRBJ2-7,TRBV4-3,TGCGCCAGCAGCCAAGGTGATCTCCCAGGGGCCTACGAGCAGTACTTC,CASSQGDLPGAYEQYF
NA,TRBD2,TRBJ2-5,TRBV6-1,TGTGCCAGCAGTGTCGGCCCCGGACTAGCGGGAGTGGAGACCCAGTACTTC,CASSVGPGLAGVETQYF
NA,TRBD1,TRBJ2-5,TRBV28,TGTGCCAGCAGGTCCCAGGGGGCGATCGAGGGGGAGACCCAGTACTTC,CASRSQGAIEGETQYF
NA,NA,TRBJ2-7,TRBV5-1,TGCGCCAGCAGCTTGACCTACATGGACGAGCAGTACTTC,CASSLTYMDEQYF